One sample yielded the 20 T cell receptor beta chains listed below, sequenced in a study of CD8 T cells in ankylosing spondylitis (dated by TCRdb to the late 2010s). Library preparation used 5' RACE. Instrument on record: Illumina HiSeq 2500. TCRdb passed the public sequencing reads through fastp at Q25 and MiXCR, retaining productive beta sequences. Duplicate CDR3 protein sequences are folded into a single record with the most common DNA and genes. For this sample there are tens of thousands of distinct CDR3 sequences; around 6% appear just once. 10% to 15% of the sample belongs to the ten largest clones. Sequencing was performed on blood, either unsorted or a sorted T cell fraction (not recorded which). The source is a male donor with ankylosing spondylitis or in good health (not recorded which).

V gene TRBV11-1 combines with J gene TRBJ2-3; 9 bases fit TRBD2. V was clipped by 3 bases and J by 0 bases; unmatched bases: 10. Germline V gene lookup returns CDR1 SGHAT and CDR2 FQDESV (reference sequence). The CDR3 covers 18 residues. CDR3 nucleotides: TGTGCCAGCAGCTTCCGAAGCGGGAGGCCGACTAGCACAGATACGCAGTATTTT. This translates into CASSFRSGRPTSTDTQYF.

This clonotype came up many times. The chain recombines TRBV6-1 with TRBJ1-5, with D possibly TRBD1 on 6 matching bases. Germline assignment: CDR1 MNHNS and CDR2 SASEGT. The ends were cut back, 4 bases at V and 3 bases at J, with 10 bases in the middle. This CDR3 spans 14 amino acids. The CDR3: CASSATGNNQPQHF. As DNA, the CDR3 is TGTGCCAGCAGTGCAACAGGGAACAATCAGCCCCAGCATTTT.

This clonotype has at least ten counts. The chain employs TRBV5-1 and TRBJ2-3; D not certain. The CDR3 contains 14 residues. The V and J ends lost 0 bases and 4 bases respectively, with 9 bases between them. The germline V gene has CDR1 SGHRS and CDR2 YFSETQ. The CDR3 nucleotides are TGCGCCAGCAGCTTGGAGCCGGAATCAGATACGCAGTATTTT. Protein: CASSLEPESDTQYF.

This clonotype was counted ten times or more. The chain couples TRBV9 to TRBJ2-2; 14 bases agree with TRBD2. J was trimmed by 6 bases and V by 5 bases; bases with no gene match: 6. Germline V gene data show CDR1 as SGDLS and CDR2 as YYNGEE. This CDR3 has 16 amino acids. The CDR3 here is CASRETSGGVAGELFF. The CDR3 region has the DNA TGTGCCAGCAGAGAGACTAGCGGGGGGGTCGCCGGGGAGCTGTTTTTT.

This clonotype was seen ten or more times. The chain employs TRBV5-4 and TRBJ2-1; the match to TRBD2 covers 9 bases. The ends lost 4 bases at V and 1 base at J; junction bases unmatched: 6. There are 16 residues in the CDR3. The germline gives CDR1 SGHNT, CDR2 YYREEE (reference sequence). CDR3 nucleotide sequence: TGTGCCAGCAGCAGCTTAGCGGGAGTGTCCTACAATGAGCAGTTCTTC. Translated: CASSSLAGVSYNEQFF.

This clonotype showed up many times. This chain uses TRBV28 with TRBJ2-3, with 8 bases matching TRBD1. V was clipped by 6 bases and J by 4 bases; unmatched bases: 12. Germline V gene lookup returns CDR1 MDHEN and CDR2 SYDVKM. The CDR3 totals 16 residues. The CDR3 nucleotides read TGTGCCAGCAGCACGATGACAGGGGCTCTTCCAGATACGCAGTATTTT. This translates into CASSTMTGALPDTQYF.

This clonotype has more than one count but fewer than ten. The rearrangement joins TRBV12-3 or TRBV12-4 to TRBJ2-1; perhaps TRBD2 as D (6 bases). Trimming shortened V by 1 base and J by 3 bases, and 10 bases separated the two germline ends. There are 15 residues in the CDR3. This CDR3 is CASSLVGGDYNEQFF. CDR3 nucleotides: TGTGCCAGCAGTTTAGTGGGAGGCGACTACAATGAGCAGTTCTTC.

This clonotype showed up many times. The CDR3 is CASGAGYQETQYF. For the CDR3, the DNA is TGTGCCAGCGGTGCAGGGTACCAAGAGACCCAGTACTTC. The V and J genes are TRBV12-3 or TRBV12-4 and TRBJ2-5; D perhaps matches TRBD1 (5 bases). The CDR3 loop spans 13 amino acids. Deletions cut 8 bases from V and 0 bases from J, with 10 bases between.

Concerning this clonotype: The junction departs from germline at one end; a sequencing error may be responsible. The chain is built from TRBV6-2 or TRBV6-3 and TRBJ1-1; no definite D call. The CDR3 is 14 amino acids. The V gene's germline CDR1 is MNHEY and CDR2 SVGEGT. In nucleotides, the CDR3 is TGTGCCAGCAGGACTGAGGGATTGAACAGTGAAGCTTTCTTT. This encodes CASRTEGLNSEAFF.

This clonotype was recorded many times. The rearrangement uses TRBV20-1 and TRBJ2-5; 7 bases agree with TRBD2. Germline loops: CDR1 DFQATT, CDR2 SNEGSKA (reference sequence). V lost 3 bases, J lost 4 bases, and 8 bases stayed unmatched. This CDR3 contains 14 residues. The CDR3 nucleotides read TGCAGTGCTAGTTCCGGACCGGGGGGAGAGACCCAGTACTTC. This codes for CSASSGPGGETQYF.

At least ten counts were recorded for this clonotype. The chain's CDR3 is CASSGAETYEQYF. The CDR3 DNA reads TGTGCCAGCAGTGGGGCAGAGACCTACGAGCAGTACTTC. The genes are TRBV2 and TRBJ2-7; D call uncertain. This CDR3 has 13 residues. Germline V gene data show CDR1 as SNHLY and CDR2 as FYNNEI. The V and J ends lost 4 bases and 2 bases respectively, with 9 bases between them.

This clonotype has a count of ten or more. V gene TRBV24-1 combines with J gene TRBJ1-6; D is unclear. CDR1 and CDR2 (germline): KGHDR, SFDVKD. The CDR3 has 14 residues. V gave up 5 bases and J gave up 7 bases, with 11 bases separating them. In nucleotides, the CDR3 is TGTGCCACCAGTGCGGGCGGGTTCAATTCACCCCTCCACTTT. Protein: CATSAGGFNSPLHF.

Ten or more counts support this clonotype. The rearrangement links TRBV9 to TRBJ2-7, with TRBD1 matching over 9 bases. Trimming cost V 3 bases and J 3 bases; bases outside gene matches: 4. Germline V gene lookup returns CDR1 SGDLS and CDR2 YYNGEE. The length of the CDR3 is 14 residues. Here the CDR3 DNA reads TGTGCCAGCAGCGCGACAGGGGGAGTCTACGAGCAGTACTTC. It specifies CASSATGGVYEQYF.

The sample holds many counts of this clonotype. This sequence joins TRBV24-1 and TRBJ1-5; possibly TRBD1 for D (6 bases). From germline, CDR1 is KGHDR and CDR2 SFDVKD. There are 14 residues in the CDR3. V lost 9 bases to trimming and J lost 3 bases, with 14 bases between them. CDR3: CATGEGGFNQPQHF. Here the CDR3 DNA reads TGTGCCACCGGCGAGGGGGGTTTCAATCAGCCCCAGCATTTT.

This clonotype was found many times. The chain's CDR3 is CASSDMAGGFYGYTF. The CDR3 DNA follows: TGTGCCAGCAGTGATATGGCAGGGGGCTTCTATGGCTACACCTTC. The chain couples TRBV2 to TRBJ1-2; 8 bases are shared with TRBD1. The CDR3 is 15 amino acids. Germline assignment: CDR1 SNHLY and CDR2 FYNNEI. V dropped 3 bases and J dropped 4; count of bases not matched to a gene: 7.

This clonotype was counted at least ten times. The CDR3 bases are TGTGCCAGCAGTTCCCCGGGACAGTCCTACAATGAGCAGTTCTTC. It yields the protein CASSSPGQSYNEQFF. The chain uses TRBV12-3 or TRBV12-4 and TRBJ2-1; 7 bases agree with TRBD1. The V and J ends lost 4 bases and 1 base, in that order; junction bases with no gene match: 4. The CDR3 is made up of 15 amino acids.

This clonotype occurred many times. The chain is built from TRBV15 and TRBJ1-2; 9 bases agree with TRBD1. This CDR3 has 14 amino acids. V trimming: 3 bases; J trimming: 5 bases; junction bases outside the gene matches: 4. Germline CDR1 is LNHNV and CDR2 is YYDKDF (reference sequence). CDR3 sequence reads: CATSRMDRGYGYTF. The CDR3 DNA reads TGTGCCACCAGCAGGATGGACAGGGGTTATGGCTACACCTTC. The full variable domain, with the rest looked up from reference TRBV15 and TRBJ1-2, is DAMVIQNPRYQVTQFGKPVTLSCSQTLNHNVMYWYQQKSSQAPKLLFHYYDKDFNNEADTPDNFQSRRPNTSFCFLDIRSPGLGDTAMYLCATSRMDRGYGYTFGSGTRLTVV.

This clonotype was detected many times. The chain has TRBV20-1 and TRBJ2-7; D may be TRBD2 (6 bases). V was cut by 8 bases and J by 2 bases, with 22 bases left in between. Germline values: CDR1 DFQATT, CDR2 SNEGSKA (reference sequence). The CDR3 extends over 15 amino acids. The CDR3 DNA is TGCAGTACCTGGAAGCAAGGACGGGAGACCTACGAGCAGTACTTC. This encodes CSTWKQGRETYEQYF.

About this clonotype itself: Possible read error: a much larger clone is one base away. CDR3 sequence: CASSLSSGTGYNAQFF. In DNA form, the CDR3 reads TGTGCCAGCAGTTTATCGAGTGGGACAGGCTACAATGCGCAGTTCTTC. The genes are TRBV27 and TRBJ2-1; 8 nucleotides agree with TRBD1. The CDR3 extends over 16 amino acids. Looked up from germline, CDR1 is MNHEY and CDR2 is SMNVEV (reference sequence).

This clonotype was seen at least ten times. The chain employs TRBV6-1 and TRBJ1-5, with 7 bases matching TRBD1. Germline assignment: CDR1 MNHNS and CDR2 SASEGT. The CDR3 length is 15 residues. V trimming: 5 bases; J trimming: 1 base; junction bases outside the gene matches: 5. The CDR3 protein is CASSTYRGSNQPQHF. The CDR3 DNA reads as TGTGCCAGCAGTACGTACAGGGGAAGCAATCAGCCCCAGCATTTT.